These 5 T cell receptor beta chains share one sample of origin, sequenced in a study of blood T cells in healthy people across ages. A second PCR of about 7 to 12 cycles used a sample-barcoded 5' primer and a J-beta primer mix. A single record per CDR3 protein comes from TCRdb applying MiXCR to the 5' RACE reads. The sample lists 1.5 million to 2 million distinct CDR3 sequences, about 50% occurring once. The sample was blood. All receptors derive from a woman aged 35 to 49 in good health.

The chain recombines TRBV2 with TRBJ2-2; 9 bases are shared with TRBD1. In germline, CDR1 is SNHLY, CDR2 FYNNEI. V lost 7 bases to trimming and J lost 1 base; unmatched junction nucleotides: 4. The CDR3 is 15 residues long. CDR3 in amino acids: CASTKDRGNTGELFF. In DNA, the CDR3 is TGTGCCAGCACCAAGGACAGGGGGAACACCGGGGAGCTGTTTTTT.

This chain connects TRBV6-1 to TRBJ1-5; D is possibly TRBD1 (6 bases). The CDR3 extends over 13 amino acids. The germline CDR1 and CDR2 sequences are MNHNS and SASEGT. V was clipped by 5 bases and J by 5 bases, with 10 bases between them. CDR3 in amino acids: CASSSDRYQPQHF. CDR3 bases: TGTGCCAGCAGTTCCGACAGGTATCAGCCCCAGCATTTT.

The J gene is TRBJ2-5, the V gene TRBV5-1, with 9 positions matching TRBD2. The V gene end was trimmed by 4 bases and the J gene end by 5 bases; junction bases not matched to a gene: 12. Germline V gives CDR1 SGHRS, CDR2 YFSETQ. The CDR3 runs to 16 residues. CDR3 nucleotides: TGCGCCAGCAGCATGTCTAGCGGGGCCAACGGGGAGACCCAGTACTTC. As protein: CASSMSSGANGETQYF.

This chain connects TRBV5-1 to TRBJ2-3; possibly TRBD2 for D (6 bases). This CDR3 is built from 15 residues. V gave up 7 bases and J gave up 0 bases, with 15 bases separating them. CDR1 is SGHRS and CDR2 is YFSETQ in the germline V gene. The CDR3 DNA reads TGCGCCAGCGGGGATAGCGGTTCTAGCACAGATACGCAGTATTTT. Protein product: CASGDSGSSTDTQYF.

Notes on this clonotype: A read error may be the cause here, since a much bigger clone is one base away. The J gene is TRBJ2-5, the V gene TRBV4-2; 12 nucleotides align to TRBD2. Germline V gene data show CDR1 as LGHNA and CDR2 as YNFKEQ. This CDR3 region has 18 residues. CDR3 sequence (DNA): TGTGCCAGCAGCCAAGGGACTAGCGGGGCCCTCGGACAAGGGACCCAGTACTTC. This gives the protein CASSQGTSGALGQGTQYF.